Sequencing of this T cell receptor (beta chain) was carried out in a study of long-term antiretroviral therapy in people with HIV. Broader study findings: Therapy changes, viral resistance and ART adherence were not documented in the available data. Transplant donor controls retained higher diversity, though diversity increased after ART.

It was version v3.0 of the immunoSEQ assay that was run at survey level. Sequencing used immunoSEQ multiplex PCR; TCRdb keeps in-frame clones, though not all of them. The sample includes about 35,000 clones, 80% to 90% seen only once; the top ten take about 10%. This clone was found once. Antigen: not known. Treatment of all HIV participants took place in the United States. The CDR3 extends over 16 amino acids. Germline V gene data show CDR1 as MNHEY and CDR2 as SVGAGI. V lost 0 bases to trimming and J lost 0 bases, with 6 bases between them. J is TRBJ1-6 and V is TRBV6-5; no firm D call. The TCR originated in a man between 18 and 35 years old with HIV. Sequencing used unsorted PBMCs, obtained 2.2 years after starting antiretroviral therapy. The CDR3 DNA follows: TGTGCCAGCAGTTACTCGACCCCCTCCTATAATTCACCCCTCCACTTT. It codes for CASSYSTPSYNSPLHF.